This record concerns one TCR beta chain sequence. Its antigen is still unknown. The planned depth of sequencing spanned 1 in 200,000 to 1 in 1 million T cells. Here immunoSEQ multiplex PCR was the method, and the copy in TCRdb shows in-frame clones only, minus some. The data hold roughly 150,000 clones, with about 80% observed a single time. V was shortened by 4 bases and J by 8 bases, with 16 bases between the two germline ends. Germline assignment: CDR1 SGHRS and CDR2 YFSETQ. This CDR3 region has 14 residues. The source of the sample is a study of cytotoxic CD8 clonotypes in ibrutinib-treated CLL. About the study: Enrolment comprised roughly 11 relapsed/refractory and some 15 treatment-naive patients; 17 were IGHV unmutated. Notes on the study in general: At ibrutinib response, clonality increased, and at progression it declined back toward baseline. Shared public clonotypes were rare, and on treatment they either got smaller or stayed the same.

The sequence derives from a human donor with chronic lymphocytic leukemia. The sample here was PBMCs, taken after 24 months of ibrutinib treatment. The chain joins TRBV5-1 to TRBJ2-1; D tentatively fits TRBD1 or TRBD2 (5 bases each). The CDR3 loop reads CASSKGPPGDEQFF. The CDR3 DNA is TGCGCCAGCAGCAAGGGACCCCCGGGTGATGAGCAGTTCTTC.